Included here is one TCR beta chain sequence, with context. These data are taken from a study of OX40 agonist ivuxolimab in advanced cancers. This table comes from immunoSEQ multiplex PCR, and its TCRdb copy is limited to in-frame clones, with some not included. The data contain around 80,000 clones, approximately 86% of them singletons. The CDR3 spans 15 residues. Germline CDR1 reads SGHVS; CDR2 reads FNYEAQ. The V gene lost 5 bases and the J gene lost 0 bases, with 13 bases spanning the gap. The sequence came from an adult with an advanced solid tumor such as melanoma, head and neck, liver or kidney cancer. This sample comprised CD4+ or CD8+ T cells sorted from blood, obtained in a trial of the OX40 agonist ivuxolimab. This chain links TRBV7-6 with TRBJ1-2; weak D call: TRBD1 (5 bases). The CDR3 coding sequence is TGTGCCAGCAGCGAGGGGCTAAACCCTAACTATGGCTACACCTTC. Protein product: CASSEGLNPNYGYTF.